The 2 T cell receptor beta chains listed next were all sequenced from one sample in a study of technical replicates of blood from a few donors. Assay: immunoSEQ multiplex PCR; the TCRdb copy retains only in-frame clones and omits some. The table has under 90,000 clones, 98% seen once; the top ten hold approximately 0.14%. Sequenced input: T cells isolated from PBMCs. The receptors derive from a human donor in good health.

This chain connects TRBV11-2 to TRBJ1-1, with TRBD1 matching 10 bases. The CDR3 extends over 14 amino acids. The V segment lost 5 bases and the J segment 4 bases; nucleotides outside the gene matches: 4. CDR1 is SGHAT, CDR2 FQNNGV, per germline. The CDR3 loop is CASSPGTGVTEAFF. The CDR3 nucleotides are TGTGCCAGCAGCCCCGGGACAGGGGTCACTGAAGCTTTCTTT.

The J gene is TRBJ1-1, the V gene TRBV6-5; D is ambiguous. This CDR3 comprises 11 residues. The germline V gene has CDR1 MNHEY and CDR2 SVGAGI. V was trimmed by 2 bases and J by 6 bases, leaving 4 bases between them. The CDR3 is CASSYGPEAFF. The CDR3 nucleotides read TGTGCCAGCAGTTACGGCCCTGAAGCTTTCTTT.